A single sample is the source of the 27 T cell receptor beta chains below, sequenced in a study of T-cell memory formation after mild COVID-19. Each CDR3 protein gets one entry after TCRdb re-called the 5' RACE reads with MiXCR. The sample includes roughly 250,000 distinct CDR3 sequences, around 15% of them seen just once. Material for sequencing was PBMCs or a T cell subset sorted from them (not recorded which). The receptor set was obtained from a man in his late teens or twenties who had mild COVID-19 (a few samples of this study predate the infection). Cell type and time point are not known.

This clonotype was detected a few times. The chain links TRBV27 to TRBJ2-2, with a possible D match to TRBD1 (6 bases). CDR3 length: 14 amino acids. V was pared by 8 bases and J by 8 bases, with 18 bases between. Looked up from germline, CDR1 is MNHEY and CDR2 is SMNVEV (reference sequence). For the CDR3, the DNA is TGTGCCAGCCCAGGACAGACCCTCAGAGGGGAGCTGTTTTTT. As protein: CASPGQTLRGELFF.

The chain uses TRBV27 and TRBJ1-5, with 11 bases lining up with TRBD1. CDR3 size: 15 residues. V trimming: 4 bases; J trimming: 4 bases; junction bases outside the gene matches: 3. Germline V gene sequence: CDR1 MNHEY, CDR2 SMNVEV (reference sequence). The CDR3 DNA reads TGTGCCAGCAGTTCCTGGGACAGGGGGAATCAGCCCCAGCATTTT. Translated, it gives CASSSWDRGNQPQHF.

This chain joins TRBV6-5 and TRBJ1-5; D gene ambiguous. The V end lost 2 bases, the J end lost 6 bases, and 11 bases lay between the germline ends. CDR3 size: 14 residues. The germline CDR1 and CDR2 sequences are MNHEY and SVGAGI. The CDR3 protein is CASSYDKGAQPQHF. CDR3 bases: TGTGCCAGCAGTTACGATAAGGGTGCTCAGCCCCAGCATTTT.

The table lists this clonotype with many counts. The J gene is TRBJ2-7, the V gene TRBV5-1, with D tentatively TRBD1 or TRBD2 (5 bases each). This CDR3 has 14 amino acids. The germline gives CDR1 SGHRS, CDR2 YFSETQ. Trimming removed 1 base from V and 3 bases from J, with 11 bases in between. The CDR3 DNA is TGCGCCAGCAGCTTGAGAGGGGCGATCTACGAGCAGTACTTC. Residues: CASSLRGAIYEQYF.

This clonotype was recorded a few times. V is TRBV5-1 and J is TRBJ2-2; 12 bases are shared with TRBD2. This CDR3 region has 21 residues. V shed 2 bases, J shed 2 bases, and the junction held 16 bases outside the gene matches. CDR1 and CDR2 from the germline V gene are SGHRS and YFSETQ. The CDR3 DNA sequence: TGCGCCAGCAGCTTCGTTGGCGGACTAGCGGGGACAATACTCAACACCGGGGAGCTGTTTTTT. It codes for CASSFVGGLAGTILNTGELFF. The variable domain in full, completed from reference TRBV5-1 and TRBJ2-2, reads KAGVTQTPRYLIKTRGQQVTLSCSPISGHRSVSWYQQTPGQGLQFLFEYFSETQRNKGNFPGRFSGRQFSNSRSEMNVSTLELGDSALYLCASSFVGGLAGTILNTGELFFGEGSRLTVL.

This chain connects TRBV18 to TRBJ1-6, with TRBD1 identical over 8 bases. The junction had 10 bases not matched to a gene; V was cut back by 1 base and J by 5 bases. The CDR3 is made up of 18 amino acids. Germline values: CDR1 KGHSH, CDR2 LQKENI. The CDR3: CASSPRSPGGTNNSPLHF. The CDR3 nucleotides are TGTGCCAGCTCACCACGGTCTCCAGGGGGCACCAATAATTCACCCCTCCACTTT.

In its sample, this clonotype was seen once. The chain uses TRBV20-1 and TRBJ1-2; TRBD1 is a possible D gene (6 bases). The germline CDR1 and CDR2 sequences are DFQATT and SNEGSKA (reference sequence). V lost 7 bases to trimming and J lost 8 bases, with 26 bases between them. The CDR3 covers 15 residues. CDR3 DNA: TGCAGTGTAACGATCCGGGACATCCCTCTCGAAGGCTACACCTTC. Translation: CSVTIRDIPLEGYTF.

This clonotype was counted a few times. This chain's CDR3 is CASRSFWTGTITNEKLFF. The CDR3 coding sequence is TGTGCCAGCAGATCATTCTGGACAGGGACAATAACTAATGAAAAACTGTTTTTT. The V and J genes are TRBV6-8 and TRBJ1-4, with 8 bases matching TRBD1. This CDR3 has 18 residues. The V segment lost 6 bases and the J segment 1 base; nucleotides outside the gene matches: 13. Germline CDR1 and CDR2: MNHGY and SAAAGT.

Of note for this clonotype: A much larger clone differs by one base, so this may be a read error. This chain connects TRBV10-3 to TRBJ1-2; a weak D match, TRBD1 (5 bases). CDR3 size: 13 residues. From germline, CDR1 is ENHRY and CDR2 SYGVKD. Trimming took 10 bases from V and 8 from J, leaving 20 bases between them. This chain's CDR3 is CATHMGAGSGYTF. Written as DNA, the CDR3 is TGTGCCACTCACATGGGTGCAGGGTCCGGCTACACCTTC.

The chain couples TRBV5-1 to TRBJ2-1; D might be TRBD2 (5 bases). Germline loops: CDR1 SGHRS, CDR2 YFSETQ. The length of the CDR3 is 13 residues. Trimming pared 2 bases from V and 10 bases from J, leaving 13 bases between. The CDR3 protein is CASSFNYGEEQFF. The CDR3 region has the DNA TGCGCCAGCAGCTTTAACTACGGGGAAGAGCAGTTCTTC.

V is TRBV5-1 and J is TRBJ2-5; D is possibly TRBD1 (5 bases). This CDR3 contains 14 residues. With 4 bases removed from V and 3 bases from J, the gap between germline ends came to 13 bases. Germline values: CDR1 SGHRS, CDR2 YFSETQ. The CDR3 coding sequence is TGCGCCAGCAGCCCCCGGCAGGGCAAAGAGACCCAGTACTTC. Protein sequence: CASSPRQGKETQYF.

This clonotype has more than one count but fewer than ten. This chain's CDR3 is CASSRQGIDEQYF. DNA for the CDR3: TGTGCCAGCAGTAGACAGGGTATAGACGAGCAGTACTTC. This chain joins TRBV7-8 and TRBJ2-7; 7 nucleotides line up with TRBD1. The CDR3 contains 13 residues. V lost 6 bases to trimming and J lost 5 bases; unmatched junction nucleotides: 7. The germline gives CDR1 SGHVS, CDR2 FQNEAQ.

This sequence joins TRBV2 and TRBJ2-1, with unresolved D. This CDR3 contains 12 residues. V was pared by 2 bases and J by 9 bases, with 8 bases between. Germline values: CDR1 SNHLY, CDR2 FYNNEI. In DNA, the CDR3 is TGTGCCAGCAGTGAACAATGGGGTGAGCAGTTCTTC. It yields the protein CASSEQWGEQFF.

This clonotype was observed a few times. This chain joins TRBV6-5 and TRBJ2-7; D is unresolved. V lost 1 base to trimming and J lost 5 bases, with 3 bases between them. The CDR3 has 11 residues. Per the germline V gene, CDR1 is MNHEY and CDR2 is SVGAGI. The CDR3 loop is CASSYLHEQYF. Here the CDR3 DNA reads TGTGCCAGCAGTTACTTACACGAGCAGTACTTC.

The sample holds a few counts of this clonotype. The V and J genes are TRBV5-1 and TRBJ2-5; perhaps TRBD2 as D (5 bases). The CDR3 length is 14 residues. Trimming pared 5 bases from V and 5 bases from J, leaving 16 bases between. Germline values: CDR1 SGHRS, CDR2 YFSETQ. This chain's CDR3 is CASRVPEVGETQYF. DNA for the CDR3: TGCGCCAGCAGAGTCCCGGAGGTAGGGGAGACCCAGTACTTC.

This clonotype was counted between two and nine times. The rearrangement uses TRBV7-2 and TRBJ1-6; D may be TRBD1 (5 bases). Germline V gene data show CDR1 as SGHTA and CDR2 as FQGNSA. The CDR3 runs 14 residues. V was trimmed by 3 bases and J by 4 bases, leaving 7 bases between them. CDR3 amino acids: CASSFDRYNSPLHF. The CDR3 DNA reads TGTGCCAGCAGCTTCGACAGATATAATTCACCCCTCCACTTT.

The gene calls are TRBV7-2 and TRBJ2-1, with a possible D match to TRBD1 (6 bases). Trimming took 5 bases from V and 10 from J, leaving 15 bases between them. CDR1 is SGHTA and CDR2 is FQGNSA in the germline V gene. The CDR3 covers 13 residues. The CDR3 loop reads CASSLYREHEQFF. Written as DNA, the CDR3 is TGTGCCAGCAGCCTCTACAGGGAGCACGAGCAGTTCTTC.

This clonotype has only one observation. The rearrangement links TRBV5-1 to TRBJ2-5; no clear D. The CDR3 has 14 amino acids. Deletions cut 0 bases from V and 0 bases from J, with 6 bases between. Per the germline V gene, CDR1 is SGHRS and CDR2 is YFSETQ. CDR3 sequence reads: CASSLESYQETQYF. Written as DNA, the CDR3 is TGCGCCAGCAGCTTGGAGTCGTACCAAGAGACCCAGTACTTC.

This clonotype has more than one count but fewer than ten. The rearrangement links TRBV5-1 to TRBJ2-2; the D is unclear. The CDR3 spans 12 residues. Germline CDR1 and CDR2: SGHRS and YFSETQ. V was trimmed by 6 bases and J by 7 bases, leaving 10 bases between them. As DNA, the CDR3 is TGCGCCAGCAAAATTTCCGGCGGGGAGCTGTTTTTT. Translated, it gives CASKISGGELFF.

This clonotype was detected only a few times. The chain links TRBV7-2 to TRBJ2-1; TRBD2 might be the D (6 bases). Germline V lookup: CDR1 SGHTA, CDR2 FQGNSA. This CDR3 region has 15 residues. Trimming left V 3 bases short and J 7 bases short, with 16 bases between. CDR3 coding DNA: TGTGCCAGCAGCTTCCTGGCCGGGACTTTAAATGAGCAGTTCTTC. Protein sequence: CASSFLAGTLNEQFF.

Written as DNA, the CDR3 is TGTGCCACCCTTCCGGAAGGAAGCCCCACAGATACGCAGTATTTT. Translating gives CATLPEGSPTDTQYF. The chain is built from TRBV6-5 and TRBJ2-3; D not certain. The CDR3 runs to 15 residues. Germline CDR1 and CDR2: MNHEY and SVGAGI. Trimming removed 10 bases from V and 2 bases from J, with 19 bases in between.

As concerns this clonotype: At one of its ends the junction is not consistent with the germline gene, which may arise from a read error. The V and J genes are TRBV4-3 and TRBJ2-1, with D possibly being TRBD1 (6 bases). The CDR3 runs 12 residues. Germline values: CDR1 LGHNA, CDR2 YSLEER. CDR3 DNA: TGCGCCAGCAGCCAAGATCGGGACACCCCAATCTTC. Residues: CASSQDRDTPIF.

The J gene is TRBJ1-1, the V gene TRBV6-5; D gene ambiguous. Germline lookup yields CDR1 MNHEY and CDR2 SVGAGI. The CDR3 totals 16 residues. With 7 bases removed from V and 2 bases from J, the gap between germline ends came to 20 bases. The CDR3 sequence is CASTRGRFPTNTEAFF. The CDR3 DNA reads TGTGCCAGCACCCGAGGACGTTTCCCCACAAACACTGAAGCTTTCTTT.

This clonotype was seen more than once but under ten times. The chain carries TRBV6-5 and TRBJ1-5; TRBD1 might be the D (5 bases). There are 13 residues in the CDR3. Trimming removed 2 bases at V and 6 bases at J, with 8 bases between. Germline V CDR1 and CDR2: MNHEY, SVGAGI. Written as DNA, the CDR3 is TGTGCCAGCAGTTACGCCGGGGGTCAGCCCCAGCATTTT. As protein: CASSYAGGQPQHF.

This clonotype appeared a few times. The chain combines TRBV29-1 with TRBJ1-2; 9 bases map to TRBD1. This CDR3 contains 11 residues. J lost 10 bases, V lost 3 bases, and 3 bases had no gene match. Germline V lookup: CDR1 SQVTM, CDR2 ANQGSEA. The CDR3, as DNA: TGCAGCGTTGAGAGGACAGGGGACTACACCTTC. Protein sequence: CSVERTGDYTF. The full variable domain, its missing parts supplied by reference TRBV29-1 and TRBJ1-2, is SAVISQKPSRDICQRGTSLTIQCQVDSQVTMMFWYRQQPGQSLTLIATANQGSEATYESGFVIDKFPISRPNLTFSTLTVSNMSPEDSSIYLCSVERTGDYTFGSGTRLTVV.

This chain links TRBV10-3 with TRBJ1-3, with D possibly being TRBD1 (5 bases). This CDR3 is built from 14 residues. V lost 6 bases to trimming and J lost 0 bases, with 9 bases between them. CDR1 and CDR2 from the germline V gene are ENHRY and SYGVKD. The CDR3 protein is CAISQGVSGNTIYF. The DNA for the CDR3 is TGTGCCATCAGCCAAGGGGTCTCTGGAAACACCATATATTTT.

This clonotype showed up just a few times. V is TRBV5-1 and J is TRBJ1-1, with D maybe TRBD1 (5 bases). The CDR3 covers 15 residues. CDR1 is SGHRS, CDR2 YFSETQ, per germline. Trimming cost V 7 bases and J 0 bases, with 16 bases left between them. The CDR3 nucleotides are TGCGCCAGCGGCATAGGGGCAGGGATGAACACTGAAGCTTTCTTT. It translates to CASGIGAGMNTEAFF.